The 13 T cell receptor beta chains listed next were all sequenced from one sample in a study of blood T cell repertoires in COVID-19. Only in-frame clones appear in the TCRdb table, and some are missing; sequencing was by immunoSEQ multiplex PCR. This table holds 250,000 to 300,000 clones, roughly 90% found once. The sample taken for sequencing was peripheral blood. The receptors come from a woman aged 45-59 years who had recovered from COVID-19.

The chain couples TRBV18 to TRBJ1-6, with D possibly TRBD1 on 5 matching bases. V dropped 3 bases and J dropped 7 bases, with 13 bases sitting between them. Germline assignment: CDR1 KGHSH and CDR2 LQKENI. The CDR3 spans 15 residues. DNA for the CDR3: TGTGCCAGCTCACCGGGACTCAATGGCAATTCACCCCTCCACTTT. It translates to CASSPGLNGNSPLHF.

The chain carries TRBV2 and TRBJ1-6; D gene ambiguous. The CDR3 has 12 amino acids. The germline V gene has CDR1 SNHLY and CDR2 FYNNEI. Deletions cut 7 bases from V and 3 bases from J, with 4 bases between. This CDR3 reads CASNSYNSPLHF. CDR3 sequence (DNA): TGTGCCAGCAATAGCTATAATTCACCCCTCCACTTT.

The V call is TRBV28, the J call TRBJ1-1; D remains unclear. Germline assignment: CDR1 MDHEN and CDR2 SYDVKM. The length of the CDR3 is 15 residues. The germline V and J ends were trimmed by 4 bases and 1 base, with 13 bases remaining between them. The CDR3 spells CASSSPGRENTEAFF. CDR3 bases: TGTGCCAGCAGTTCCCCCGGGCGGGAGAACACTGAAGCTTTCTTT.

The CDR3 here is CASSRAGTGDNYGYTF. DNA for the CDR3: TGTGCCAGCAGCCGGGCGGGGACAGGGGATAACTATGGCTACACCTTC. The V and J genes are TRBV5-5 and TRBJ1-2, with 10 bases fitting TRBD1. The V and J ends lost 4 bases and 1 base, in that order; junction bases with no gene match: 7. This CDR3 comprises 16 residues. Germline V gives CDR1 SGHKS, CDR2 YYEKEE (reference sequence).

Only one count was recorded for this clone. This chain connects TRBV10-3 to TRBJ1-3; 9 bases are a match to TRBD1. V lost 10 bases, J lost 4 bases, and 5 bases stayed unmatched. The V gene's germline CDR1 is ENHRY and CDR2 SYGVKD. This CDR3 is 13 amino acids long. This chain's CDR3 is CATLGTGGNTIYF. For the CDR3, the DNA is TGTGCCACCCTTGGGACAGGGGGAAACACCATATATTTT.

V is TRBV19 and J is TRBJ1-5, with a possible D match to TRBD1 (6 bases). Germline V gene sequence: CDR1 LNHDA, CDR2 SQIVND (reference sequence). CDR3 size: 18 residues. Trimming pared 5 bases from V and 0 bases from J, leaving 20 bases between. The CDR3 loop is CASSFSPQGLLSNQPQHF. In DNA form, the CDR3 reads TGTGCCAGTAGTTTCTCACCTCAGGGGCTCCTTAGCAATCAGCCCCAGCATTTT.

This clone is a singleton in its sample. The chain recombines TRBV7-2 with TRBJ2-3; 7 bases are a match to TRBD2. V lost 5 bases and J lost 2; bases outside the gene matches: 10. Germline V gene data show CDR1 as SGHTA and CDR2 as FQGNSA. The CDR3 spans 16 residues. Here the CDR3 reads CASSPGQRGNTDTQYF. The CDR3 DNA reads as TGTGCCAGCAGCCCCGGCCAGCGGGGAAACACAGATACGCAGTATTTT.

The V gene is TRBV25-1, the J gene TRBJ2-1; 9 positions match TRBD1. The CDR3 sequence is 16 residues long. CDR1 and CDR2 from the germline V gene are MGHDK and SYGVNS. Trimming took 4 bases from V and 1 from J; bases not matched to a gene: 5. The CDR3 bases are TGTGCCAGCAGTGCAGCGGGGACAGGGTCCTACAATGAGCAGTTCTTC. It codes for CASSAAGTGSYNEQFF. Using reference TRBV25-1 and TRBJ2-1 for the parts outside the CDR3, the full variable domain is EADIYQTPRYLVIGTGKKITLECSQTMGHDKMYWYQQDPGMELHLIHYSYGVNSTEKGDLSSESTVSRIRTEHFPLTLESARPSHTSQYLCASSAAGTGSYNEQFFGPGTRLTVL.

The J gene is TRBJ2-1, the V gene TRBV9; D might be TRBD2 (7 bases). The V gene's germline CDR1 is SGDLS and CDR2 YYNGEE. V lost 4 bases to trimming and J lost 6 bases, with 17 bases between them. The CDR3 loop spans 15 amino acids. The CDR3 bases are TGTGCCAGCAGCCCAAACGGACTAGGGGGCAATGAGCAGTTCTTC. It yields the protein CASSPNGLGGNEQFF. Together with reference TRBV9 and TRBJ2-1, the CDR3 gives the full variable domain: DSGVTQTPKHLITATGQRVTLRCSPRSGDLSVYWYQQSLDQGLQFLIQYYNGEERAKGNILERFSAQQFPDLHSELNLSSLELGDSALYFCASSPNGLGGNEQFFGPGTRLTVL.

The rearrangement links TRBV9 to TRBJ2-6; TRBD1 agrees at 8 bases. The CDR3 spans 18 residues. Germline V gives CDR1 SGDLS, CDR2 YYNGEE. Trimming at V came to 0 bases and at J to 3 bases, leaving 8 bases not matched to a gene. CDR3 sequence reads: CASSVGRRGRSGANVLTF. The CDR3 DNA sequence: TGTGCCAGCAGCGTAGGTCGCAGGGGGCGCAGTGGGGCCAACGTCCTGACTTTC. The variable domain in full, completed from reference TRBV9 and TRBJ2-6, reads DSGVTQTPKHLITATGQRVTLRCSPRSGDLSVYWYQQSLDQGLQFLIQYYNGEERAKGNILERFSAQQFPDLHSELNLSSLELGDSALYFCASSVGRRGRSGANVLTFGAGSRLTVL.

The rearrangement joins TRBV28 to TRBJ2-1; 7 bases match TRBD1. The CDR3 spans 15 residues. J gave up 6 bases and V 7 bases, and 12 bases lay outside the gene matches. CDR1 and CDR2 (germline): MDHEN, SYDVKM. CDR3 region: CASTLDRVVSNEQFF. In DNA form, the CDR3 reads TGTGCCAGCACCTTAGACAGGGTTGTTAGCAATGAGCAGTTCTTC.

The rearrangement joins TRBV28 to TRBJ1-2; D perhaps matches TRBD1 (5 bases). Trimming cost V 8 bases and J 2 bases, with 9 bases left between them. The CDR3 covers 12 residues. Germline values: CDR1 MDHEN, CDR2 SYDVKM. The CDR3 reads CASGGVNYGYTF. The CDR3, as DNA: TGTGCCAGCGGAGGGGTGAACTATGGCTACACCTTC.

The chain employs TRBV19 and TRBJ1-2; 7 positions match TRBD1. Germline CDR1 LNHDA, CDR2 SQIVND (reference sequence). J lost 8 bases, V lost 7 bases, and 13 bases had no gene match. The CDR3 covers 14 residues. CDR3 protein: CASKPPGQLWGYTF. CDR3 bases: TGTGCCAGTAAGCCCCCGGGACAGCTGTGGGGCTACACCTTC.